Listed below are T cell receptor beta chains from one sample, sequenced in a study of cytomegalovirus exposure and HLA in healthy donors. Profiled with immunoSEQ multiplex PCR; TCRdb holds only in-frame clones, not every one. The table lists tens of thousands of clones. The specimen was PBMCs. The receptors derive from a male donor in good health and CMV-seronegative. Each CDR3 is given with its conserved first and last residue. D genes are given only for firm matches.

D gene	J gene	V gene	CDR3 DNA	CDR3 protein
TRBD2	TRBJ2-2	TRBV4-2	TGTGCCAGCAGCGGTACTAGCGGGTTTACCGGGGAGCTGTTTTTT	CASSGTSGFTGELFF
NA	TRBJ2-1	TRBV19	TGTGCCAGTAGTATAGATGGGGGGAATGAGCAGTTCTTC	CASSIDGGNEQFF
TRBD1	TRBJ2-7	TRBV7-3	TGTGCCAGCAGCCCACAGAAGGGGGCCCACGAGCAGTACTTC	CASSPQKGAHEQYF
TRBD1	TRBJ1-4	TRBV2	TGTGCCAGCCTCCCTGGGGGACAGGGCGAAAAACTGTTTTTT	CASLPGGQGEKLFF
NA	TRBJ1-3	TRBV25-1	TGTGCCAGCAGTGAGGGGGGGGGCCACTCTGGAAACACCATATATTTT	CASSEGGGHSGNTIYF
NA	TRBJ2-3	TRBV18	TGTGCCAGCTCACCAGCCCGGGCAGATACGCAGTATTTT	CASSPARADTQYF
TRBD1	TRBJ1-3	TRBV11-2	TGTGCCAGCAGCTTAGACCTACGACAGGGCTCTGGAAACACCATATATTTT	CASSLDLRQGSGNTIYF
NA	TRBJ2-5	TRBV7-8	TGTGCCAGCAGCTCATTTCCGGAGGAGACCCAGTACTTC	CASSSFPEETQYF
NA	TRBJ2-5	TRBV2	TGTGCCAGCAGTGAGCGGGGCGCCCTCCAAGAGACCCAGTACTTC	CASSERGALQETQYF
TRBD2	TRBJ2-7	TRBV19	TGTGCCAGTAGTGGGAACCCTGGGACTAGCGGGAGACACGAGCAGTACTTC	CASSGNPGTSGRHEQYF
TRBD2	TRBJ2-1	TRBV4-1	TGCGCCAGCAGTGTAGCGGGAGGCCCCAATGAGCAGTTCTTC	CASSVAGGPNEQFF
TRBD1	TRBJ2-7	TRBV2	TGTGCCAGCAGTGAAGCTGGGGGCGTTTGGGACAGGGGACGGGCGCTATACGAGCAGTACTTC	CASSEAGGVWDRGRALYEQYF
NA	TRBJ2-7	TRBV10-2	TGCGCCGCCCGGGACTTGAGCTCCTACGAGCAGTACTTC	CAARDLSSYEQYF
TRBD2	TRBJ2-1	TRBV9	TGTGCCAGCAGCCCACCGACTAGCGGGAGTACTTATGAGCAGTTCTTC	CASSPPTSGSTYEQFF
TRBD1	TRBJ1-1	TRBV5-1	TGCGCCAGCACGGACAGGGATGGAATGAACACTGAAGCTTTCTTT	CASTDRDGMNTEAFF
NA	TRBJ1-3	TRBV10-2	TGCGCCAGCACCTCCCTTTGGAGGGACACCATATATTTT	CASTSLWRDTIYF
NA	TRBJ1-5	TRBV2	TGTGCCAGCCCCCGACAGTACAATCAGCCCCAGCATTTT	CASPRQYNQPQHF
TRBD1	TRBJ1-2	TRBV19	TGTGCCAGTAGTCCGGGGACAGGGAGGCGGTATGGCTACACCTTC	CASSPGTGRRYGYTF